The clone carrying this T cell receptor beta chain was observed a few times. Its antigen remains unknown. This entry belongs to a study of OX40 agonist ivuxolimab in advanced cancers. Overall study: Dose-escalation patients were diagnosed with hepatocellular carcinoma, melanoma, renal cell cancer or head and neck cancer. Whole-study findings and limits: Circulating CD4+ and CD8+ T cells showed clonal expansion by week 6 at 0.1 to 3.0 mg/kg.

With baseline, cycle 4 day 1, and cycle 7 day 1 as timepoints, blood was sampled. Losses at the gene ends were 0 bases for V and 9 bases for J; bases not matched to a gene: 2. CDR3 length: 14 amino acids. The germline V gene has CDR1 LGHNA and CDR2 YSLEER. TCRdb's copy holds only in-frame clones and misses some; the assay was immunoSEQ multiplex PCR. The profile covers some 26,000 clones, with approximately 82% appearing a single time and 23% taken by the ten largest. The clonotype was recovered from an adult with an advanced solid tumor such as melanoma, head and neck, liver or kidney cancer. The chain uses TRBV4-3 and TRBJ1-6; 7 nucleotides match TRBD1. Sample: CD4+ or CD8+ T cells sorted from blood, taken in a trial of the OX40 agonist ivuxolimab. The CDR3 DNA reads TGCGCCAGCAGCCAAGACAGGGGGGTTTCACCCCTCCACTTT. Amino acid sequence: CASSQDRGVSPLHF.